This note documents a single T cell receptor beta chain sequence. The antigen remains unidentified. The number of samples from each patient was between 1 and 8, taken pretreatment and on-treatment. Generated by immunoSEQ multiplex PCR, the TCRdb table keeps only in-frame clones and is missing some. The data hold fewer than 40,000 clones, with 90% observed a single time. The CDR3 extends over 17 amino acids. These data belong to a study of PD-L1 blockade in urothelial cancer. Overall study: Analysis of the blood was performed 3 weeks (second dose) and 6 weeks after treatment start.

The study, taken as a whole, reports: Greater 3-week expansion of tumor-associated blood clones was recorded for durable-benefit patients. In blood sampled pretreatment, TCR clonality below the median predicted better survival.

The clonotype was recovered from a man between 65 and 79 years old with urothelial cancer. The sample was PBMCs, taken around atezolizumab (anti-PD-L1) treatment. The rearrangement joins TRBV21-1 to TRBJ2-3; the DNA was not compared with TRBD1, the D call given in the table. TRBV21-1 has pseudogene status. In DNA, the CDR3 is TGTGCCAGCAGCAAAGACCCGGGACAGGGAGCAACAGATACGCAGTATTTT. It encodes CASSKDPGQGATDTQYF.